The T cell receptor beta chain under discussion was sequenced for a study of T cells in narcolepsy. At the level of the study: Enrolled donors included narcolepsy type 1 or type 2 patients and healthy controls.

Per the germline V gene, CDR1 is MNHEY and CDR2 is SVGAGI. The CDR3 length is 14 residues. Trimming cost V 5 bases and J 7 bases, with 12 bases left between them. To note about this clone: Its antigen is unknown.

Sequenced by immunoSEQ multiplex PCR; TCRdb stores in-frame clones only, minus some. Found here are tens of thousands of clones, 75% to 90% of them singletons; the top ten hold 0.95% to 1.5%. Findings and caveats of the study: Autoreactive clone sequences were missing from some blood memory CD4+ repertoires. Blood of same and different patients, but not healthy controls, reportedly held recurring autoreactive clonotypes. Autoreactive HCRT-specific and TRIB2-specific clonotypes were marked in same-patient CSF-versus-blood CD4+ comparisons.

The gene calls are TRBV6-5 and TRBJ1-6; a possible D gene is TRBD1 (5 bases). Sample: CD45RA- memory CD4+ T cells from PBMCs. The receptor was isolated from a human donor with narcolepsy. The CDR3 reads CASSRRGQNSPLHF. The DNA of the CDR3 is TGTGCCAGCAGTCGAAGGGGTCAGAATTCACCCCTCCACTTT.